This TCR beta chain derives from a study of blood T cell repertoires in COVID-19. Sequencing used immunoSEQ multiplex PCR; TCRdb keeps in-frame clones, though not all of them. The sample comprises about 140,000 clones, approximately 88% of which are singletons, and around 5.1% rests with the top ten. The germline gives CDR1 MNHEY, CDR2 SVGEGT. The J segment lost 2 bases and the V segment lost 4 bases, leaving 5 bases of the junction unmatched. CDR3 size: 15 residues. This receptor was identified in a man in his 70s who had been exposed to COVID-19. Material for sequencing was PBMCs or T cells enriched from blood (not recorded which). This rearrangement joins TRBV6-2 or TRBV6-3 to TRBJ2-5, with TRBD1 identical over 9 bases. The CDR3 here is CASSFLGQGQETQYF. The CDR3 DNA follows: TGTGCCAGCAGTTTTCTGGGACAGGGACAAGAGACCCAGTACTTC.